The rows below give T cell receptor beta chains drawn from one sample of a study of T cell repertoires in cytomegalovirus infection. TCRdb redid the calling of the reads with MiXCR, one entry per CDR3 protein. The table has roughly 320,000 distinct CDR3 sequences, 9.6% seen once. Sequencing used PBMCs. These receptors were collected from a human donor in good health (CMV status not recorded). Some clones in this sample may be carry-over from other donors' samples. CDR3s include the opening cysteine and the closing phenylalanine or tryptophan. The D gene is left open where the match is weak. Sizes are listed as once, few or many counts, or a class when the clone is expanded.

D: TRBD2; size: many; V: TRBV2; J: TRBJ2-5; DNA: TGTGCCAGCAGTCGACTAGCGGGGGAACAAGAGACCCAGTACTTC; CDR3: CASSRLAGEQETQYF
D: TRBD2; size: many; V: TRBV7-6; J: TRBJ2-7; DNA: TGTGCCAGCATCGAAGGGGGGGGACTAGCGGGGAAATTCTCCTACGAGCAGTACTTC; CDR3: CASIEGGGLAGKFSYEQYF
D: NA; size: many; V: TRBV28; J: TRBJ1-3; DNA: TGTGCCAGCACCGCGGATGGGACATCTGGAAACACCATATATTTT; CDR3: CASTADGTSGNTIYF
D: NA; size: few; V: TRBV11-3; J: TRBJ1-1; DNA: TGTGCCAGCAGCCCCCTTGGATCAGGTGAAGCTTTCTTT; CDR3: CASSPLGSGEAFF
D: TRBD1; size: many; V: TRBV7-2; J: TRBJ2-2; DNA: TGTGCCAGCAGCAGGGACAGGGGGGTAGCGAACACCGGGGAGCTGTTTTTT; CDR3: CASSRDRGVANTGELFF
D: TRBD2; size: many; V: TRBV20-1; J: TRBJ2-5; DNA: TGCAGTGCTAGTACTAGCGGCCGAGGGGAGACCCAGTACTTC; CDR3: CSASTSGRGETQYF
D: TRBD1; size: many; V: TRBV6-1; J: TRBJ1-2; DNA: TGTGCCAGCAGTGAACCTGGACAGGACTATGGCTACACCTTC; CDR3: CASSEPGQDYGYTF
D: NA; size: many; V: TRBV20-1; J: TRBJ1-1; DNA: TGCAGTGCTAGAGAGCGGGGGGACGGTGAAGCTTTCTTT; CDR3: CSARERGDGEAFF
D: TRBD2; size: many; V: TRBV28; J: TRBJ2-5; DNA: TGTGCCAGCTCGGGACTAGCGGGGTTTCAAGAGACCCAGTACTTC; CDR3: CASSGLAGFQETQYF
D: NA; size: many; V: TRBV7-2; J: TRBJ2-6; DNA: TGTGCCAGCAGCTCCGCCCACTCTGGGGCCAACGTCCTGACTTTC; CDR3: CASSSAHSGANVLTF